This entry concerns a single T cell receptor (beta chain). These data belong to a study of blood T cell repertoires in COVID-19. V lost 4 bases and J lost 11; bases outside the gene matches: 8. The V gene's germline CDR1 is SGHKS and CDR2 YYEKEE (reference sequence). This CDR3 region has 12 residues. Assay used: immunoSEQ multiplex PCR; TCRdb lists only in-frame clones, some missing. The sample has over 100,000 clones; about 79% are singletons. The receptor was isolated from a woman aged 65 to 85 with acute or convalescent COVID-19. What was sequenced was peripheral blood. This chain joins TRBV5-5 and TRBJ1-1; 7 positions match TRBD1. CDR3 coding DNA: TGTGCCAGCAGCCCAACAGGGGTGGCCGCTTTCTTT. Translating gives CASSPTGVAAFF.